What follows is one T cell receptor (beta chain) and its context. In the original analysis: Amplification of reference gene primers provided the estimated nucleated cell counts. The table came from immunoSEQ multiplex PCR; TCRdb's copy has only in-frame clones and leaves some out. Clonal size and the V and J genes are those of that table, whereas D and trimming came from the DNA. The data show roughly 380,000 clones, more than 65% seen once. CDR1 and CDR2 (germline): SQVTM, ANQGSEA. The CDR3 contains 14 residues. V shed 4 bases and J 5 bases; nucleotides not matched to a gene: 7. The data stem from a study of blood T cell repertoires in COVID-19. The overall study: Whether acute or convalescent, the COVID-19 samples came from the United States, Italy and Spain. T cells, B-cell-depleted T cells, or PBMCs supplied cDNA or gDNA.

The receptor's source is a human donor with acute or convalescent COVID-19. The donor label of this sample is uncertain. The sequenced sample consisted of peripheral blood. V gene TRBV29-1 combines with J gene TRBJ2-2, with 7 bases lining up with TRBD2. In nucleotides, the CDR3 is TGCAGCGTTGTTCTACTGGGGGGGACCGGGGAGCTGTTTTTT. Residues: CSVVLLGGTGELFF.